The rows below give T cell receptor beta chains drawn from one sample of a study of cytomegalovirus exposure and HLA in healthy donors. Assay used: immunoSEQ multiplex PCR; TCRdb lists only in-frame clones, some missing. This sample has roughly 120,000 clones, with 82% found just once. Material for sequencing was PBMCs. All receptors derive from a male donor in good health and CMV-seropositive. The CDR3 runs from the conserved cysteine through the conserved F or W. The D gene is left open where the match is weak. The listing skips clone size in some rows; elsewhere it reads once, few, many or a size class.

d_call,v_call,cdr3_length,clone_size,j_call,cdr3_nt,cdr3_aa
-,TRBV25-1,11,-,TRBJ2-3,TGTGCCAGCAATGTCGGGGATACGCAGTATTTT,CASNVGDTQYF
TRBD1,TRBV6-5,14,-,TRBJ2-3,TGTGCCAGCAGACAGGGGGGAACCACAGATACGCAGTATTTT,CASRQGGTTDTQYF
TRBD1,TRBV6-1,15,-,TRBJ1-5,TGTGCCAGCAGTGACCCCGGGACAGAAAATCAGCCCCAGCATTTT,CASSDPGTENQPQHF
TRBD1,TRBV6-1,14,few,TRBJ1-1,TGTGCCAGCAGTGAAGACAGGGGAGACACTGAAGCTTTCTTT,CASSEDRGDTEAFF
TRBD1,TRBV5-6,18,-,TRBJ2-7,TGTGCCAGCAGCGGTAAACCCACAGGGGAAGGATCATCCTACGAGCAGTACTTC,CASSGKPTGEGSSYEQYF
-,TRBV30,12,-,TRBJ2-1,TGTGCCTGGAGTGGCCGGGACTTAGAGCAGTTCTTC,CAWSGRDLEQFF
TRBD2,TRBV2,18,few,TRBJ2-5,TGTGCCACACCTGTGGGCCCGGCCCCGGGACTAGTAGGGGAGACCCAGTACTTC,CATPVGPAPGLVGETQYF
-,TRBV2,16,once,TRBJ2-1,TGTGCCAGTGTACCTTTGACAGGAAGCTCCTACAATGAGCAGTTCTTC,CASVPLTGSSYNEQFF
-,TRBV6-5,11,-,TRBJ2-7,TGTGCCAGCAGTTCCCAGTACGAGCAGTACTTC,CASSSQYEQYF
TRBD2,TRBV27,15,-,TRBJ2-1,TGTGCCAGCAGCCCCTTGACGACTAGCAGGGATGAGCAGTTCTTC,CASSPLTTSRDEQFF
-,TRBV4-2,14,-,TRBJ2-7,TGTGCCAGCAGCCAAGCCACAGGTTCCTACGAGCAGTACTTC,CASSQATGSYEQYF
TRBD1,TRBV23-1,15,-,TRBJ1-4,TGCGCCAGCAGCCCCCGGGGGACAGGGTATCGAAAACTGTTTTTT,CASSPRGTGYRKLFF
TRBD1,TRBV4-1,15,-,TRBJ2-7,TGCGCCAGCAGCCACCGGGACAGGGGTGGGTACGAGCAGTACTTC,CASSHRDRGGYEQYF
-,TRBV28,16,-,TRBJ2-3,TGTGCCAGCAGTACTAGTCCCGGAGAGTATTCAGATACGCAGTATTTT,CASSTSPGEYSDTQYF
TRBD2,TRBV7-8,13,-,TRBJ2-1,TGTGCCAGCAGCTTAGCAGGGGAGGGTGAGCAGTTCTTC,CASSLAGEGEQFF
TRBD1,TRBV4-3,14,few,TRBJ1-1,TGCGCCAGCAGCCAGGACAGGGGGAACACTGAAGCTTTCTTT,CASSQDRGNTEAFF
-,TRBV13,15,-,TRBJ1-1,TGTGCCAGCAGCCCAAAATTACAGGGATACACTGAAGCTTTCTTT,CASSPKLQGYTEAFF
-,TRBV14,15,few,TRBJ1-1,TGTGCCAGCAGCCAACCGATGTCTATGAACACTGAAGCTTTCTTT,CASSQPMSMNTEAFF
TRBD2,TRBV19,14,-,TRBJ2-1,TGTGCCAGTAGTCCCGGACTAGCGTACAATGAGCAGTTCTTC,CASSPGLAYNEQFF